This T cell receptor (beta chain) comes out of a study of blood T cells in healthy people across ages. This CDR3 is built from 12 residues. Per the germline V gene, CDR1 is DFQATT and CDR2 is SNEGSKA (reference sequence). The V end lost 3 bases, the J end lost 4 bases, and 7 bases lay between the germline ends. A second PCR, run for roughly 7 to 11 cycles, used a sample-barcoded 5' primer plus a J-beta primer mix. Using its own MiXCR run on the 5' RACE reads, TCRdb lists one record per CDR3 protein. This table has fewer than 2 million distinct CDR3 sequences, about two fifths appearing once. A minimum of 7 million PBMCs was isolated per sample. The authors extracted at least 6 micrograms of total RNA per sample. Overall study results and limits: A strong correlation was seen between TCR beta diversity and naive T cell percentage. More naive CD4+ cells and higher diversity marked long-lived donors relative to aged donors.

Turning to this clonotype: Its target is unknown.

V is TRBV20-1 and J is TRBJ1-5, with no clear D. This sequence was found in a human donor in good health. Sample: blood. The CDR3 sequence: CSASGPNQPQHF. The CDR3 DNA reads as TGCAGTGCTAGTGGTCCGAATCAGCCCCAGCATTTT.